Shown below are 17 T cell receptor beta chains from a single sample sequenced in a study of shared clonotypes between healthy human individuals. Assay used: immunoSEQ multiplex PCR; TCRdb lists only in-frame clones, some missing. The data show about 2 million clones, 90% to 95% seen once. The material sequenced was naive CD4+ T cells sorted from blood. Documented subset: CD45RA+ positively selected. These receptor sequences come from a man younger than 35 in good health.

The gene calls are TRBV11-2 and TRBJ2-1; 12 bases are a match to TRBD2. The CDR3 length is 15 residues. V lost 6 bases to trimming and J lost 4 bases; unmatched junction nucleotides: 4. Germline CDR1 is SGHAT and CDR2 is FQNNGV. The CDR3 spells CASRASGGDYNEQFF. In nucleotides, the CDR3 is TGTGCCAGCAGGGCTAGCGGGGGGGATTACAATGAGCAGTTCTTC.

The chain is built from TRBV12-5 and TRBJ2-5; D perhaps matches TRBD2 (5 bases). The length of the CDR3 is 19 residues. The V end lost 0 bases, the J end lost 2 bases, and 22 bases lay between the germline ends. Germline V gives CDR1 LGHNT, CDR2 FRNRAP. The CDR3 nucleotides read TGTGCTAGTGGTTTGGTATGGGCGGGCCTATCCTTAGGTCAAGAGACCCAGTACTTC. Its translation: CASGLVWAGLSLGQETQYF.

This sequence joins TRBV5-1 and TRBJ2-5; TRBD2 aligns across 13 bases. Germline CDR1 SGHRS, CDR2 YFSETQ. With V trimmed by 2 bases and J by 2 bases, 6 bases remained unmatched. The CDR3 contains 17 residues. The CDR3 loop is CASSLETGLAGQETQYF. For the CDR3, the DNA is TGCGCCAGCAGCTTAGAAACGGGACTAGCGGGGCAAGAGACCCAGTACTTC.

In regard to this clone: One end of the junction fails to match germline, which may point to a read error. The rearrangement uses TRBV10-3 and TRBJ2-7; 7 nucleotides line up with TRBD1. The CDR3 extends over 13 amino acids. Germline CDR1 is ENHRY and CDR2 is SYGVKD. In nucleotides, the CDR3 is TGTGCCATAACCCGGGACAGCCAGGCGGAGAGGCACTTC. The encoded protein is CAITRDSQAERHF.

The CDR3 nucleotides read TGTGCCAGCAAGAACGGGGTAGGGTTTTCGTATTTT. Translating gives CASKNGVGFSYF. The chain combines TRBV6-1 with TRBJ2-3; a weak D match, TRBD2 (5 bases). The CDR3 is 12 amino acids. Germline V lookup: CDR1 MNHNS, CDR2 SASEGT. Trimming left V 7 bases short and J 14 bases short, with 19 bases between.

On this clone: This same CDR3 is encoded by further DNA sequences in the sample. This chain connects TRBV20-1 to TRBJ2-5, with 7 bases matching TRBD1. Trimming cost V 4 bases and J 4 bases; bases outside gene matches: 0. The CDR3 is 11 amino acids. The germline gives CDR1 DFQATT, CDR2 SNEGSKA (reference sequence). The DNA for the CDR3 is TGCAGTGCTAACAGGGGAGAGACCCAGTACTTC. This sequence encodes CSANRGETQYF.

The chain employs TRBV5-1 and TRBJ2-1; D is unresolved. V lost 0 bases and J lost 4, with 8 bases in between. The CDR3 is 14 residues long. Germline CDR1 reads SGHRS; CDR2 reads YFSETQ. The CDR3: CASSLDGPYNEQFF. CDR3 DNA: TGCGCCAGCAGCTTGGACGGCCCGTACAATGAGCAGTTCTTC.

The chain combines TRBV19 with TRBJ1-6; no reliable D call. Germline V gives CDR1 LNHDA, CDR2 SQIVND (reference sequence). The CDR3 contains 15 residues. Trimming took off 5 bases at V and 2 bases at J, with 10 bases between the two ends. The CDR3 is CASSGRVTYNSPLHF. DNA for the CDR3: TGTGCCAGTAGTGGGAGGGTGACCTATAATTCACCCCTCCACTTT.

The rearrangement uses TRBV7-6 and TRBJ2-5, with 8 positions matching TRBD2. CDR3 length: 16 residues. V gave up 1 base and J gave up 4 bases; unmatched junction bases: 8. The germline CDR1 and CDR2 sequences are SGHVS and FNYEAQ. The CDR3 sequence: CASSLEPGRATETQYF. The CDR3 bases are TGTGCCAGCAGCTTAGAGCCCGGGAGGGCCACAGAGACCCAGTACTTC.

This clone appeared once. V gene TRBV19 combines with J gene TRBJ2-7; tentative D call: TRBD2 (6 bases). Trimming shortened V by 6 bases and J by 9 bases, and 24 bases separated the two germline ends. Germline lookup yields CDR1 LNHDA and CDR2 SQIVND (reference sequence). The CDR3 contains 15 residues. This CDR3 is CASSNQPGSPLGQYF. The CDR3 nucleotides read TGTGCCAGTAGCAACCAGCCCGGGAGCCCCTTGGGGCAGTACTTC.

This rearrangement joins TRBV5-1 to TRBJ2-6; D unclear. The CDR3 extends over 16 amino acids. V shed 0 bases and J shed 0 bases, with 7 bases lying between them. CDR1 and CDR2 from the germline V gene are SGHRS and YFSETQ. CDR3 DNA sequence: TGCGCCAGCAGCTTGGACAGCTACTCTGGGGCCAACGTCCTGACTTTC. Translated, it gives CASSLDSYSGANVLTF.

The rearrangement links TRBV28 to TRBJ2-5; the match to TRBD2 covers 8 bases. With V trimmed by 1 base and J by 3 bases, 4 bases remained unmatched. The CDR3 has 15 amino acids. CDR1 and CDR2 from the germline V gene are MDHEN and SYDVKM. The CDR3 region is CASSLSSGGEETQYF. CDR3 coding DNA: TGTGCCAGCAGTTTATCATCCGGGGGGGAAGAGACCCAGTACTTC.

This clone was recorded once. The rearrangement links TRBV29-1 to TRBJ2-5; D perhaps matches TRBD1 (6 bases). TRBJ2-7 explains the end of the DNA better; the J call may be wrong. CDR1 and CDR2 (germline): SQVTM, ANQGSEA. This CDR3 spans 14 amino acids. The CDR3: CSGTQGPRSYEQYF. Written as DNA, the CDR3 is TGCAGCGGCACGCAGGGGCCCCGCTCCTACGAGCAGTACTTC.

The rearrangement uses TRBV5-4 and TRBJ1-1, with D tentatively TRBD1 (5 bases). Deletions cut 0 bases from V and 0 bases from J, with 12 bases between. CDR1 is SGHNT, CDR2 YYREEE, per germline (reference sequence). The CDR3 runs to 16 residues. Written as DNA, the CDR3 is TGTGCCAGCAGCTTGGAACAGGCCAGAATGAACACTGAAGCTTTCTTT. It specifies CASSLEQARMNTEAFF. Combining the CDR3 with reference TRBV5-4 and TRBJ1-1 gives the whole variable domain ETGVTQSPTHLIKTRGQQVTLRCSSQSGHNTVSWYQQALGQGPQFIFQYYREEENGRGNFPPRFSGLQFPNYSSELNVNALELDDSALYLCASSLEQARMNTEAFFGQGTRLTVV.

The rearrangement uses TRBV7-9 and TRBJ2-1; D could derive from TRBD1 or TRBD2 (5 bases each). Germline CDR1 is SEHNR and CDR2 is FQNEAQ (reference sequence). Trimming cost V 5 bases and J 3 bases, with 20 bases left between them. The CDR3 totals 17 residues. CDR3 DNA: TGTGCCAGCAGCAAACCCACGGGACCTCCGTACTACAATGAGCAGTTCTTC. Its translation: CASSKPTGPPYYNEQFF.

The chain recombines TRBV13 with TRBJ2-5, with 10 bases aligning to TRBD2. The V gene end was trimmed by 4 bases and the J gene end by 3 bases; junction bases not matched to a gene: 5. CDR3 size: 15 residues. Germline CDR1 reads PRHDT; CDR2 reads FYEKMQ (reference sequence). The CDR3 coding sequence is TGTGCCAGCAGCTCCACTAGCGGGGATGAAGAGACCCAGTACTTC. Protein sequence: CASSSTSGDEETQYF.

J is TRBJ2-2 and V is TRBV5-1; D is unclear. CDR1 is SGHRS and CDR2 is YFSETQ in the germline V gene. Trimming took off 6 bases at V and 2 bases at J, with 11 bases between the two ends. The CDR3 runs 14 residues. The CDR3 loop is CASTSTLNTGELFF. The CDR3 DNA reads TGCGCCAGCACCAGCACTCTAAACACCGGGGAGCTGTTTTTT.